This T cell receptor beta chain was found in a study of response to subunit inactivated influenza vaccine. The CDR3 contains 14 residues. Germline CDR1 and CDR2: SGHRS and YFSETQ. Trimming removed 4 bases from V and 5 bases from J; junction bases left unmatched: 3. This clonotype was seen more than once but under ten times. MiXCR, applied by TCRdb to the RT-PCR reads, yields one record per CDR3 protein. The data contain 650,000 to 700,000 distinct CDR3 sequences, around 16% of them seen just once; the ten biggest clones take up 9.5% to 13%. The specimen was PBMCs from blood, collected approximately 12 days after vaccination. The chain employs TRBV5-1 and TRBJ1-5; 10 bases align to TRBD1. The sequence came from a man aged 45-65 years who received an inactivated influenza vaccine. CDR3 DNA: TGCGCCAGCAGCCCCGGGACAGGGGATCAGCCCCAGCATTTT. This encodes CASSPGTGDQPQHF. Full variable domain (outside the CDR3, taken from reference TRBV5-1 and TRBJ1-5): KAGVTQTPRYLIKTRGQQVTLSCSPISGHRSVSWYQQTPGQGLQFLFEYFSETQRNKGNFPGRFSGRQFSNSRSEMNVSTLELGDSALYLCASSPGTGDQPQHFGDGTRLSIL.